The clone carrying this T cell receptor (beta chain) has a handful of counts. V lost 6 bases to trimming and J lost 5 bases; unmatched junction nucleotides: 7. Per germline, CDR1 MNHNY and CDR2 SVGAGI (reference sequence). CDR3 length: 14 amino acids. The study reverse transcribed the entire isolated RNA, so it sequenced expressed TCRB transcripts. The data were produced by immunoSEQ multiplex PCR, yet TCRdb's version contains in-frame clones alone and is incomplete. The table includes hundreds of thousands of clones, about 15% detected once. The data belong to a study of beta chain features in type 1 diabetes. Cells sorted by CD45RO/CCR7/CD25/CD127/CD95/CD27 comprised CD4+ naive, central memory, regulatory and stem cell-like memory cells.

This clonotype was obtained from a man aged 25 to 40 in good health. Sequencing used central memory CD4+ T cells from blood. The V and J genes are TRBV6-6 and TRBJ2-7, with 10 nucleotides matching TRBD1. The CDR3 sequence is CASSRRDRGHEQYF. CDR3 DNA sequence: TGTGCCAGCAGCCGCCGGGACAGGGGTCACGAGCAGTACTTC.